Listed below are T cell receptor beta chains from one sample, sequenced in a study of CD4 and CD8 cells across lung adenocarcinoma regions. Each CDR3 protein gets one entry after TCRdb re-called the PCR reads with MiXCR. The table shows about 23,000 distinct CDR3 sequences, with about 50% occurring only once. Sequencing input: CD4+ T cells from the center of a lung tumor. These receptors originate from a male donor with lung adenocarcinoma. The CD4 and CD8 labels of this study may be unreliable. Each CDR3 is given with its conserved first and last residue. The D gene is left open where the match is weak. Clone size is given for some rows only: seen once, a few or many times, or a class if the clone is expanded.

V gene: TRBV27; clone size: NA; J gene: TRBJ2-3; D gene: TRBD1; CDR3 protein: CASSAGRGGCGQETQYF; CDR3 DNA: TGTGCCAGCAGTGCTGGCCGAGGGGGCTGTGGCCAAGAGACGCAGTATTTT
V gene: TRBV4-1; clone size: NA; J gene: TRBJ1-2; D gene: NA; CDR3 protein: CASSQGQGSYYGYTF; CDR3 DNA: TGCGCCAGCAGCCAAGGTCAAGGCAGTTACTATGGCTACACCTTC
V gene: TRBV6-5; clone size: many; J gene: TRBJ2-4; D gene: NA; CDR3 protein: CASSNSLLAKNIQYF; CDR3 DNA: TGTGCCAGCAGTAACTCCTTACTAGCCAAAAACATTCAGTACTTC
V gene: TRBV6-1; clone size: NA; J gene: TRBJ2-1; D gene: TRBD1; CDR3 protein: CASSALPGQGYNEQFF; CDR3 DNA: TGTGCCAGCAGTGCCCTCCCGGGACAGGGGTACAATGAGCAGTTCTTC
V gene: TRBV6-1; clone size: once; J gene: TRBJ2-3; D gene: NA; CDR3 protein: CASSLQSGSPGAQFF; CDR3 DNA: TGTGCCAGCAGCCTCCAGTCTGGAAGCCCAGGTGCGCAGTTTTTT
V gene: TRBV11-1; clone size: NA; J gene: TRBJ2-7; D gene: NA; CDR3 protein: CASSAHSYEQYF; CDR3 DNA: TGTGCCAGCAGCGCACACTCCTACGAGCAGTACTTC
V gene: TRBV6-1; clone size: NA; J gene: TRBJ2-3; D gene: NA; CDR3 protein: CASSVAVSTDTQYF; CDR3 DNA: TGTGCCAGCAGCGTGGCGGTGAGCACAGATACGCAGTACTTT
V gene: TRBV10-3; clone size: NA; J gene: TRBJ2-3; D gene: NA; CDR3 protein: CAMGLQAGSPGAQYF; CDR3 DNA: TGTGCCATGGGACTCCAGGCTGGAAGTCCCGGGGCGCAGTATTTT
V gene: TRBV6-5; clone size: many; J gene: TRBJ2-3; D gene: TRBD2; CDR3 protein: CASSRGREGRIYF; CDR3 DNA: TGTGCCAGCAGCCGGGGGCGGGAGGGCCGTATTTATTTT
V gene: TRBV6-1; clone size: NA; J gene: TRBJ2-3; D gene: NA; CDR3 protein: CASTHSGVDPETQYF; CDR3 DNA: TGTGCCAGCACCCACTCGGGAGTGGACCCAGAGACCCAGTATTTC
V gene: TRBV12-3/TRBV12-4; clone size: NA; J gene: TRBJ2-3; D gene: NA; CDR3 protein: CASSTTGVGAKNTQYF; CDR3 DNA: TGTGCCAGCAGCACAACGGGCGTGGGAGCCAAAAACACGCAGTATTTT
V gene: TRBV27; clone size: many; J gene: TRBJ2-3; D gene: TRBD2; CDR3 protein: CASKRGRTDTQYF; CDR3 DNA: TGTGCCAGCAAGCGGGGCCGCACAGATACGCAGTATTTT
V gene: TRBV7-6; clone size: NA; J gene: TRBJ2-3; D gene: NA; CDR3 protein: CASSLPLGGGTDTQYF; CDR3 DNA: TGTGCCAGCAGCTTACCCCTGGGCGGGGGCACAGATACGCAGTATTTT
V gene: TRBV10-1; clone size: medium-sized; J gene: TRBJ2-5; D gene: NA; CDR3 protein: CASSETGRRETQYF; CDR3 DNA: TGCGCCAGCAGTGAGACAGGTCGCCGGGAGACCCAGTACTTC
V gene: TRBV10-1; clone size: many; J gene: TRBJ2-2; D gene: NA; CDR3 protein: CASSEGDTGELFF; CDR3 DNA: TGCGCCAGCAGTGAAGGAGACACCGGGGAGCTGTTTTTT
V gene: TRBV6-1; clone size: medium-sized; J gene: TRBJ2-7; D gene: NA; CDR3 protein: CASSDLGWSLYEQYF; CDR3 DNA: TGTGCCAGCAGTGACCTCGGATGGTCTCTTTACGAGCAGTACTTC
V gene: TRBV27; clone size: NA; J gene: TRBJ2-3; D gene: NA; CDR3 protein: CASCPGRRGSGKDTQYF; CDR3 DNA: TGTGCCAGCTGTCCGGGCCGACGAGGTTCTGGGAAAGATACGCAGTATTTT
V gene: TRBV6-1; clone size: NA; J gene: TRBJ1-6; D gene: NA; CDR3 protein: CASSERRTLTHNSPLHF; CDR3 DNA: TGTGCCAGCAGTGAAAGACGCACTCTTACCCATAATTCACCCCTCCACTTT
V gene: TRBV5-1; clone size: NA; J gene: TRBJ2-5; D gene: NA; CDR3 protein: CASSLLSEETQYF; CDR3 DNA: TGCGCCAGCAGCTTGTTAAGTGAGGAGACCCAGTACTTC
V gene: TRBV10-3; clone size: NA; J gene: TRBJ2-2; D gene: NA; CDR3 protein: CAIGLQAGIPGTLFF; CDR3 DNA: TGTGCCATCGGACTCCAGGCCGGGATTCCCGGGACGCTGTTTTTT
V gene: TRBV6-1; clone size: NA; J gene: TRBJ2-5; D gene: NA; CDR3 protein: CASSECAGRGGRDQETQYF; CDR3 DNA: TGTGCCAGCAGTGAATGCGCGGGGCGCGGGGGCCGAGACCAAGAGACCCAGTACTTC
V gene: TRBV4-1; clone size: NA; J gene: TRBJ2-4; D gene: NA; CDR3 protein: CASSQYGQSKIQYF; CDR3 DNA: TGCGCCAGCAGCCAGTACGGACAGTCCAAAATTCAGTACTTC
V gene: TRBV6-2/TRBV6-3; clone size: NA; J gene: TRBJ2-1; D gene: NA; CDR3 protein: CASRAVSRDEQFF; CDR3 DNA: TGTGCCAGCCGTGCAGTGAGCAGAGATGAGCAGTTCTTT
V gene: TRBV7-2; clone size: NA; J gene: TRBJ2-2; D gene: TRBD2; CDR3 protein: CASSPDRLAGTNTGELFF; CDR3 DNA: TGTGCCAGCAGCCCCGACCGACTAGCGGGGACGAACACCGGGGAGCTGTTTTTT
V gene: TRBV6-1; clone size: NA; J gene: TRBJ1-1; D gene: NA; CDR3 protein: CASTEQGIFTEAFF; CDR3 DNA: TGTGCCAGCACAGAACAGGGTATCTTCACTGAAGCTTTCTTT
V gene: TRBV6-5; clone size: few; J gene: TRBJ2-3; D gene: NA; CDR3 protein: CASRLQSGITGAQYF; CDR3 DNA: TGTGCCAGCAGACTCCAGTCCGGAATTACCGGGGCGCAGTATTTT
V gene: TRBV6-1; clone size: NA; J gene: TRBJ1-2; D gene: NA; CDR3 protein: CASKQDIMGYTF; CDR3 DNA: TGTGCCAGCAAGCAGGATATCATGGGCTACACCTTC
V gene: TRBV27; clone size: NA; J gene: TRBJ2-7; D gene: NA; CDR3 protein: CASRHKPRDWGYEQYF; CDR3 DNA: TGTGCCAGCCGTCACAAGCCACGAGATTGGGGCTACGAGCAGTACTTC
V gene: TRBV27; clone size: many; J gene: TRBJ2-3; D gene: TRBD1; CDR3 protein: CASSFLGQGADTQYF; CDR3 DNA: TGTGCCAGCAGTTTTCTGGGACAGGGGGCCGATACGCAGTATTTT
V gene: TRBV12-5; clone size: many; J gene: TRBJ2-7; D gene: TRBD1; CDR3 protein: CASGLGGLSYEQYF; CDR3 DNA: TGTGCTAGTGGCCTAGGGGGCCTTTCCTACGAGCAGTACTTC
V gene: TRBV12-3/TRBV12-4; clone size: NA; J gene: TRBJ2-5; D gene: NA; CDR3 protein: CASTPWTVAETQYF; CDR3 DNA: TGTGCCAGCACCCCCTGGACCGTCGCGGAGACCCAGTACTTC
V gene: TRBV12-3/TRBV12-4; clone size: many; J gene: TRBJ2-5; D gene: NA; CDR3 protein: CASSFDKGPFQETQYF; CDR3 DNA: TGTGCCAGCAGTTTCGATAAGGGACCCTTTCAAGAGACCCAGTACTTC
V gene: TRBV6-5; clone size: NA; J gene: TRBJ2-3; D gene: NA; CDR3 protein: CASSYQQAGNTEALYF; CDR3 DNA: TGTGCCAGCAGTTACCAACAGGCTGGGAACACCGAGGCGCTGTATTTT
V gene: TRBV6-1; clone size: NA; J gene: TRBJ2-1; D gene: NA; CDR3 protein: CCGSAPPGAYVLSF; CDR3 DNA: TGTTGCGGCAGTGCACCTCCTGGCGCCTACGTGCTGTCTTTC
V gene: TRBV27; clone size: NA; J gene: TRBJ2-5; D gene: NA; CDR3 protein: CASSAGRVACGPDTQYF; CDR3 DNA: TGTGCCAGCAGTGCGGGCCGAGTGGCCTGTGGCCCAGATACCCAGTACTTC
V gene: TRBV6-5; clone size: NA; J gene: TRBJ2-2; D gene: TRBD2; CDR3 protein: CASRYLLAGCTETQFF; CDR3 DNA: TGTGCCAGCAGGTATCTGCTAGCGGGGTGTACAGAGACGCAGTTTTTT
V gene: TRBV6-1; clone size: medium-sized; J gene: TRBJ2-1; D gene: TRBD2; CDR3 protein: CATTWGGRRDDEQFF; CDR3 DNA: TGTGCCACCACCTGGGGAGGGCGGAGAGACGATGAGCAGTTCTTC
V gene: TRBV10-2; clone size: NA; J gene: TRBJ2-4; D gene: NA; CDR3 protein: CARGLVAKNIQYF; CDR3 DNA: TGCGCCAGGGGGCTAGTTGCTAAAAATATTCAGTACTTC
V gene: TRBV10-3; clone size: NA; J gene: TRBJ2-2; D gene: NA; CDR3 protein: CANAGRTGALYF; CDR3 DNA: TGTGCCAACGCGGGGAGGACAGGTGCGCTGTATTTT